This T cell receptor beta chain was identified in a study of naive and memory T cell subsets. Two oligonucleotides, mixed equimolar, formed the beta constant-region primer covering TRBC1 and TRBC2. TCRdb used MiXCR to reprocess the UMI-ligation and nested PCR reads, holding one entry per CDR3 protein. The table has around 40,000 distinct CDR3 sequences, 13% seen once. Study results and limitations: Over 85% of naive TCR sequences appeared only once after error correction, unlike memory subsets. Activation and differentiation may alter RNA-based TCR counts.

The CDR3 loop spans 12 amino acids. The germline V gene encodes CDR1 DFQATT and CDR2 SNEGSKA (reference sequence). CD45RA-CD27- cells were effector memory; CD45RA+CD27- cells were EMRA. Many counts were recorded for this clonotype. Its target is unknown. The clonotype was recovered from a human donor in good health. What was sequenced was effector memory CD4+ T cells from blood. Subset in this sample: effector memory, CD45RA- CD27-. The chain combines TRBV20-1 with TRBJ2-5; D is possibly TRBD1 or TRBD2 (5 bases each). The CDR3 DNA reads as TGCAGCACGGGGCCGGTGAGGGAGACCCAGTACTTC. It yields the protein CSTGPVRETQYF.